The 21 T cell receptor beta chains presented below share a single source sample, sequenced in a study of immune heterogeneity within non-small cell lung tumors. It was a multiplex PCR that amplified TCR beta CDR3, with 32 V and 13 J primers. Each CDR3 protein is one row after TCRdb ran MiXCR on the multiplex PCR reads. The repertoire holds fewer than 13,000 distinct CDR3 sequences, with roughly 27% as singletons. Samples each supplied about 650 ng of bulk tumor genomic DNA as template. Several biopsies per primary tumor, spaced far apart, were taken during surgery. The patients were newly diagnosed with non-small cell lung cancer, had not been treated, and had curative surgery. The sample taken for sequencing was lung tumor tissue. Receptors originate from a man aged 50-59 years with non-small cell lung cancer.

This chain connects TRBV9 to TRBJ1-4; a weak D match, TRBD1 (5 bases). The V and J ends lost 4 bases and 3 bases respectively, with 13 bases between them. There are 15 residues in the CDR3. Looked up from germline, CDR1 is SGDLS and CDR2 is YYNGEE. CDR3 residues: CASSPRGDSNEKLFF. CDR3 bases: TGTGCCAGCAGCCCCCGGGGGGATTCTAATGAAAAACTGTTTTTT. Complete variable domain (other parts from reference TRBV9 and TRBJ1-4): DSGVTQTPKHLITATGQRVTLRCSPRSGDLSVYWYQQSLDQGLQFLIQYYNGEERAKGNILERFSAQQFPDLHSELNLSSLELGDSALYFCASSPRGDSNEKLFFGSGTQLSVL.

Turning to this clonotype: A much larger clone lies a single base off, so this may be a read error. The CDR3 bases are TGTGCCAGCAGCTTAAGTTTTGGTTGGGGCACCGGGGAGCTGTTTTTT. It yields the protein CASSLSFGWGTGELFF. The rearrangement uses TRBV7-3 and TRBJ2-2; D unresolved. The length of the CDR3 is 16 residues. V lost 1 base and J 4 bases, leaving 13 bases between the germline ends. The germline CDR1 and CDR2 sequences are SGHTA and FQGTGA. The full variable domain, its missing parts supplied by reference TRBV7-3 and TRBJ2-2, is GAGVSQTPSNKVTEKGKYVELRCDPISGHTALYWYRQSLGQGPEFLIYFQGTGAADDSGLPNDRFFAVRPEGSVSTLKIQRTERGDSAVYLCASSLSFGWGTGELFFGEGSRLTVL.

The V and J genes are TRBV5-6 and TRBJ2-5, with 8 nucleotides matching TRBD1. With V trimmed by 5 bases and J by 1 base, 4 bases remained unmatched. From germline, CDR1 is SGHDT and CDR2 YYEEEE. The CDR3 consists of 14 residues. CDR3 residues: CASSSQGAQETQYF. CDR3 sequence (DNA): TGTGCCAGCAGTTCGCAGGGGGCCCAAGAGACCCAGTACTTC. Combining the CDR3 with reference TRBV5-6 and TRBJ2-5 gives the whole variable domain DAGVTQSPTHLIKTRGQQVTLRCSPKSGHDTVSWYQQALGQGPQFIFQYYEEEERQRGNFPDRFSGHQFPNYSSELNVNALLLGDSALYLCASSSQGAQETQYFGPGTRLLVL.

Comment on this clonotype: Germline and junction disagree at one end, which may indicate a read error. The rearrangement links TRBV11-2 to TRBJ2-7, with no clear D. The germline V gene encodes CDR1 SGHAT and CDR2 FQNNGV. CDR3 length equals 15 residues. For the CDR3, the DNA is TGTGCCAGCAGCATAGTCGGTCAATCGACCTATGAGCAGTACTTC. Translation gives CASSIVGQSTYEQYF. The full variable domain, in which reference TRBV11-2 and TRBJ2-7 provide the parts outside the CDR3, is EAGVAQSPRYKIIEKRQSVAFWCNPISGHATLYWYQQILGQGPKLLIQFQNNGVVDDSQLPKDRFSAERLKGVDSTLKIQPAKLEDSAVYLCASSIVGQSTYEQYFGPGTRLTVT.

Here the CDR3 reads CASSSRTGENSPLHF. The CDR3, as DNA: TGTGCCAGCAGCTCCAGGACAGGGGAAAATTCACCCCTCCACTTT. The chain combines TRBV7-9 with TRBJ1-6; 9 bases map to TRBD1. There are 15 residues in the CDR3. The V and J ends lost 4 bases and 7 bases, in that order; junction bases with no gene match: 5. Germline V lookup: CDR1 SEHNR, CDR2 FQNEAQ (reference sequence).

In the case of this clonotype: This clone may be a read error of a much larger clone one base away. This chain links TRBV7-9 with TRBJ2-6; D is undetermined. CDR1 SEHNR and CDR2 FQNEAQ come from the germline V gene (reference sequence). This CDR3 region has 16 residues. The CDR3, as DNA: TGTGCCAGCAGCTTACTGGGCTTCTCTGGGACCAACGTCCTGACTTTC. Its protein is CASSLLGFSGTNVLTF.

This clonotype was found many times. This rearrangement joins TRBV7-2 to TRBJ2-7; 8 nucleotides match TRBD1. The V segment lost 5 bases and the J segment 6 bases; nucleotides outside the gene matches: 9. The CDR3 loop spans 14 amino acids. The germline V gene encodes CDR1 SGHTA and CDR2 FQGNSA. The CDR3: CASSPRTGKGEQYF. The DNA of the CDR3 is TGTGCCAGCAGCCCACGGACAGGGAAGGGCGAGCAGTACTTC.

This sequence joins TRBV18 and TRBJ2-2, with D possibly matching TRBD1 (6 bases). Germline assignment: CDR1 KGHSH and CDR2 LQKENI. The CDR3 is 17 residues long. Trimming stripped 2 bases from V and 2 bases from J, with 15 bases between. The CDR3 protein is CASSPATGSVNTGELFF. CDR3 in DNA: TGTGCCAGCTCACCAGCAACAGGGTCGGTAAACACCGGGGAGCTGTTTTTT.

By sample fraction, this clonotype is medium-sized (0.01 to 0.1%). This chain joins TRBV6-1 and TRBJ2-7, with D unclear. The V gene's germline CDR1 is MNHNS and CDR2 SASEGT. Trimming took 6 bases from V and 2 from J, leaving 14 bases between them. The CDR3 runs to 14 residues. CDR3 protein: CASRDDIFPYEQYF. In DNA, the CDR3 is TGTGCCAGCAGGGATGACATCTTTCCCTACGAGCAGTACTTC.

Regarding this clonotype: This clone may be a read error of a much larger clone one base away. This chain uses TRBV5-5 with TRBJ2-7, with 9 bases that match TRBD1. CDR3 length: 16 residues. Germline assignment: CDR1 SGHKS and CDR2 YYEKEE (reference sequence). The DNA of the CDR3 is TGTGTCAGCAGCCCAACAGGGGGCTCTGGGTCCTACGAGCAGTACTTC. This codes for CVSSPTGGSGSYEQYF.

The count of this clonotype is one. This sequence may be a read error, since a much larger clone differs from it by one base. This chain links TRBV6-9 with TRBJ2-7; 8 bases are a match to TRBD1. CDR3 length: 16 residues. V gave up 3 bases and J gave up 0 bases; unmatched junction bases: 7. The germline gives CDR1 MNHGY, CDR2 SVAAGI. The CDR3 sequence: CASSYARTGYSYEQYF. DNA for the CDR3: TGTGCCAGCAGTTACGCACGGACAGGGTACTCCTACGAGCAGTACTTC.

By sample share, this clonotype is medium-sized (0.01 to 0.1%). This chain uses TRBV24-1 with TRBJ2-7, with D perhaps assigned TRBD1 or TRBD2 (5 bases each). CDR1 is KGHDR and CDR2 is SFDVKD in the germline V gene. V shed 5 bases and J shed 5 bases, with 18 bases lying between them. CDR3 length: 15 residues. The chain's CDR3 is CATSVWTYFGNEQYF. The CDR3 DNA is TGTGCCACCAGTGTCTGGACATATTTCGGGAACGAGCAGTACTTC.

This clonotype is medium-sized. The chain employs TRBV28 and TRBJ2-2, with 14 bases aligning to TRBD2. CDR1 MDHEN and CDR2 SYDVKM come from the germline V gene. V gave up 6 bases and J gave up 4 bases; unmatched junction bases: 7. The CDR3 length is 17 residues. This CDR3 reads CASRLGLAGVFTGELFF. CDR3 bases: TGTGCCAGCAGGCTGGGACTAGCGGGAGTCTTCACCGGGGAGCTGTTTTTT.

This clonotype is medium-sized by share. The V and J genes are TRBV28 and TRBJ1-4; TRBD1 matches at 11 bases. Germline V gene data show CDR1 as MDHEN and CDR2 as SYDVKM. Losses at the gene ends were 3 bases for V and 6 bases for J; bases not matched to a gene: 3. The CDR3 totals 15 residues. CDR3 loop: CASSFMGQGDEKLFF. In DNA form, the CDR3 reads TGTGCCAGCAGTTTTATGGGACAGGGGGATGAAAAACTGTTTTTT.

For this clonotype: A read error may explain this, as a much larger clone is one base away. The chain employs TRBV5-1 and TRBJ2-2; tentatively, D is TRBD1 or TRBD2 (5 bases each). The length of the CDR3 is 13 residues. Germline assignment: CDR1 SGHRS and CDR2 YFSETQ. The CDR3: CASSSRGTGDLFF. CDR3 nucleotides: TGCGCCAGCAGCTCTAGAGGTACCGGGGACCTGTTTTTT.

As for this clonotype: A read error may explain this, as a much larger clone is one base away. V and J are TRBV24-1 and TRBJ1-5, with a weak D call TRBD1 (6 bases). Germline lookup yields CDR1 KGHDR and CDR2 SFDVKD. The CDR3 is made up of 16 amino acids. V dropped 3 bases and J dropped 4 bases, with 15 bases sitting between them. DNA of the CDR3: TGTGCCACCAGTGATGGGGAACAGGGCTTTAATCAGCCCCAGCATTTT. Translation: CATSDGEQGFNQPQHF.

The V call is TRBV28, the J call TRBJ2-1, with 9 positions matching TRBD1. The CDR3 is 15 amino acids. V was clipped by 6 bases and J by 4 bases; unmatched bases: 7. Germline V lookup: CDR1 MDHEN, CDR2 SYDVKM. The CDR3 protein is CASRLRDREYNEQFF. The DNA for the CDR3 is TGTGCCAGCAGACTCAGGGACAGGGAATACAATGAGCAGTTCTTC.

The V gene is TRBV5-1, the J gene TRBJ1-1, with D tentatively TRBD1 (6 bases). CDR1 and CDR2 from the germline V gene are SGHRS and YFSETQ. CDR3 length: 14 amino acids. The V and J ends lost 4 bases and 4 bases respectively, with 14 bases between them. The CDR3 region has the DNA TGCGCCAGCAGCGCTACAGGGTATAGCACTGAAGCTTTCTTT. Translation gives CASSATGYSTEAFF.

Turning to this clonotype: This may be a read error, as it is one base from a much larger clone. J is TRBJ2-3 and V is TRBV11-3; 8 bases line up with TRBD1. The CDR3 is 15 amino acids. In germline, CDR1 is SGHNT, CDR2 YENEEA. CDR3 bases: TGTACCAGCAGCCCCCGACAGGGGCATACAGATACGCAGTATTTT. This sequence encodes CTSSPRQGHTDTQYF.

By share, this clonotype ranks as medium-sized. The final CDR3 position lacks the conserved phenylalanine or tryptophan, pointing to a likely read error. No DNA is shown, since the ends of the CDR3 on it are uncertain; the CDR3 is the one TCRdb lists. The chain joins TRBV7-8 to TRBJ1-2; the table calls TRBD1, which could not be checked here. Termini included, the CDR3 measures 13 amino acids. Germline V gene lookup returns CDR1 SGHVS and CDR2 FQNEAQ. The CDR3 loop reads CASSPVGTGGVVL.

The chain joins TRBV18 to TRBJ2-3; D gene unclear. The length of the CDR3 is 13 residues. The germline V and J ends were trimmed by 3 bases and 6 bases, with 10 bases remaining between them. Germline assignment: CDR1 KGHSH and CDR2 LQKENI. CDR3 amino acids: CASSPVGGDTQYF. CDR3 nucleotides: TGTGCCAGCTCACCGGTTGGTGGGGATACGCAGTATTTT. Looking up the rest from reference TRBV18 and TRBJ2-3 gives the full variable domain: NAGVMQNPRHLVRRRGQEARLRCSPMKGHSHVYWYRQLPEEGLKFMVYLQKENIIDESGMPKERFSAEFPKEGPSILRIQQVVRGDSAAYFCASSPVGGDTQYFGPGTRLTVL.